The rows below give T cell receptor beta chains drawn from one sample of a study of T-cell memory formation after mild COVID-19. TCRdb re-called the 5' RACE reads through MiXCR, storing one row per CDR3 protein. The sample has about 320,000 distinct CDR3 sequences; around 15% are singletons. The sample consisted of PBMCs or a T cell subset sorted from them (not recorded which). These receptors came from a man between 18 and 29 years old who had mild COVID-19 (a few samples of this study predate the infection). Cell type and time point are not known. Each CDR3 is given with its conserved first and last residue. Each record gives: V gene, D gene, clone size, CDR3 length, J gene, CDR3 protein, CDR3 DNA. D genes are given only for firm matches. Where a row states a size, it is once, few, many or the class of an expanded clone; other rows omit it.

V gene: TRBV7-8; D gene: .; clone size: .; CDR3 length: 14; J gene: TRBJ2-5; CDR3 protein: CASSSWQTQETQYF; CDR3 DNA: TGTGCCAGCAGCTCTTGGCAGACGCAAGAGACCCAGTACTTC
V gene: TRBV29-1; D gene: .; clone size: .; CDR3 length: 15; J gene: TRBJ2-4; CDR3 protein: CSVEGGRGERNIQYF; CDR3 DNA: TGCAGCGTTGAAGGGGGGCGGGGTGAAAGGAACATTCAGTACTTC
V gene: TRBV9; D gene: TRBD2; clone size: .; CDR3 length: 16; J gene: TRBJ2-1; CDR3 protein: CASSVEAGATYNEQFF; CDR3 DNA: TGTGCCAGCAGCGTAGAAGCGGGGGCGACGTACAATGAGCAGTTCTTC
V gene: TRBV5-6; D gene: .; clone size: many; CDR3 length: 13; J gene: TRBJ1-4; CDR3 protein: CASSLGQREKLFF; CDR3 DNA: TGTGCCAGCAGCTTGGGGCAGAGGGAAAAACTGTTTTTT
V gene: TRBV7-2; D gene: .; clone size: few; CDR3 length: 16; J gene: TRBJ2-3; CDR3 protein: CASSLALGAGTDTQYF; CDR3 DNA: TGTGCCAGCAGCTTAGCGCTGGGGGCTGGCACAGATACGCAGTATTTT
V gene: TRBV7-2; D gene: TRBD1; clone size: .; CDR3 length: 19; J gene: TRBJ1-1; CDR3 protein: CASSSSGTGGNPLYTEAFF; CDR3 DNA: TGTGCCAGCAGCTCGTCCGGGACAGGGGGCAACCCGCTTTACACTGAAGCTTTCTTT
V gene: TRBV27; D gene: .; clone size: many; CDR3 length: 14; J gene: TRBJ1-5; CDR3 protein: CASRATGFNQPQHF; CDR3 DNA: TGTGCCAGCAGAGCGACGGGCTTCAATCAGCCCCAGCATTTT
V gene: TRBV12-3/TRBV12-4; D gene: .; clone size: many; CDR3 length: 14; J gene: TRBJ1-5; CDR3 protein: CASSLRPVDPPQHF; CDR3 DNA: TGTGCCAGCAGTTTGAGGCCGGTCGATCCGCCCCAGCATTTT
V gene: TRBV6-4; D gene: TRBD2; clone size: few; CDR3 length: 16; J gene: TRBJ2-3; CDR3 protein: CASSEGRRGVTDTQYF; CDR3 DNA: TGTGCCAGCAGTGAAGGGCGGCGGGGGGTCACAGATACGCAGTATTTT
V gene: TRBV6-5; D gene: .; clone size: .; CDR3 length: 14; J gene: TRBJ2-2; CDR3 protein: CASSTGGNTGELFF; CDR3 DNA: TGTGCCAGCAGTACCGGAGGGAACACCGGGGAGCTGTTTTTT
V gene: TRBV11-2; D gene: .; clone size: few; CDR3 length: 16; J gene: TRBJ1-6; CDR3 protein: CASRRPRDGLNSPLHF; CDR3 DNA: TGTGCCAGCCGTCGCCCCCGGGACGGATTAAATTCACCCCTCCACTTT
V gene: TRBV9; D gene: .; clone size: .; CDR3 length: 11; J gene: TRBJ2-5; CDR3 protein: CASSVGSTQYF; CDR3 DNA: TGTGCCAGCAGCGTGGGGTCGACCCAGTACTTC
V gene: TRBV5-5; D gene: .; clone size: many; CDR3 length: 14; J gene: TRBJ2-7; CDR3 protein: CASSSLPGGYEQYF; CDR3 DNA: TGTGCCAGCAGCTCCCTCCCAGGAGGGTACGAGCAGTACTTC
V gene: TRBV14; D gene: .; clone size: few; CDR3 length: 15; J gene: TRBJ2-4; CDR3 protein: CASSQDGSRQNIQYF; CDR3 DNA: TGTGCCAGCAGCCAAGATGGGTCCCGACAAAACATTCAGTACTTC
V gene: TRBV4-3; D gene: .; clone size: few; CDR3 length: 15; J gene: TRBJ2-7; CDR3 protein: CASSHRNSGVYEQYF; CDR3 DNA: TGCGCCAGCAGCCATAGGAACTCAGGGGTCTACGAGCAGTACTTC
V gene: TRBV3-1; D gene: .; clone size: .; CDR3 length: 15; J gene: TRBJ2-5; CDR3 protein: CASSQDPGLRGTQYF; CDR3 DNA: TGTGCCAGCAGCCAAGATCCGGGACTCCGGGGGACCCAGTACTTC
V gene: TRBV7-9; D gene: .; clone size: .; CDR3 length: 8; J gene: TRBJ1-2; CDR3 protein: CASPLDTF; CDR3 DNA: TGTGCCAGCCCTCTCGACACCTTC
V gene: TRBV5-1; D gene: TRBD1; clone size: many; CDR3 length: 17; J gene: TRBJ1-1; CDR3 protein: CASSLEAGGSRDTEAFF; CDR3 DNA: TGCGCCAGCAGCTTGGAGGCAGGGGGCTCTCGGGACACTGAAGCTTTCTTT
V gene: TRBV7-6; D gene: TRBD2; clone size: .; CDR3 length: 15; J gene: TRBJ2-7; CDR3 protein: CASSWVAGVTREQYF; CDR3 DNA: TGTGCCAGCAGCTGGGTGGCGGGAGTCACCCGCGAGCAGTACTTC
V gene: TRBV7-7; D gene: .; clone size: .; CDR3 length: 14; J gene: TRBJ2-5; CDR3 protein: CASSPNTGWETQYF; CDR3 DNA: TGTGCCAGCAGCCCCAATACGGGGTGGGAGACCCAGTACTTC
V gene: TRBV4-1; D gene: .; clone size: few; CDR3 length: 12; J gene: TRBJ2-3; CDR3 protein: CASSHSTDTQYF; CDR3 DNA: TGCGCCAGCAGCCATTCCACAGATACGCAGTATTTT
V gene: TRBV6-6; D gene: .; clone size: many; CDR3 length: 13; J gene: TRBJ2-1; CDR3 protein: CASSSRAGNEQFF; CDR3 DNA: TGTGCCAGCAGTTCTCGGGCCGGGAATGAGCAGTTCTTC
V gene: TRBV29-1; D gene: .; clone size: .; CDR3 length: 11; J gene: TRBJ1-2; CDR3 protein: CSAAGSYGYTF; CDR3 DNA: TGCAGCGCAGCTGGCAGCTATGGCTACACCTTC
V gene: TRBV7-7; D gene: TRBD2; clone size: many; CDR3 length: 12; J gene: TRBJ2-3; CDR3 protein: CASSPGGYTQYF; CDR3 DNA: TGTGCCAGCAGCCCGGGGGGTTATACGCAGTATTTT
V gene: TRBV5-1; D gene: .; clone size: .; CDR3 length: 14; J gene: TRBJ2-1; CDR3 protein: CASSSKPDRTEQFF; CDR3 DNA: TGCGCCAGCAGCAGCAAACCCGACCGTACCGAGCAGTTCTTC
V gene: TRBV5-1; D gene: TRBD1; clone size: few; CDR3 length: 14; J gene: TRBJ2-2; CDR3 protein: CASSKNRGTGELFF; CDR3 DNA: TGCGCCAGCAGCAAGAACAGGGGAACCGGGGAGCTGTTTTTT
V gene: TRBV9; D gene: .; clone size: .; CDR3 length: 15; J gene: TRBJ2-5; CDR3 protein: CASSVGLTIQETQYF; CDR3 DNA: TGTGCCAGCAGCGTAGGGTTAACGATACAAGAGACCCAGTACTTC
V gene: TRBV5-1; D gene: TRBD1; clone size: few; CDR3 length: 14; J gene: TRBJ1-1; CDR3 protein: CASSLEVSTDRGVF; CDR3 DNA: TGCGCCAGCAGCTTGGAAGTGTCAACGGACAGGGGCGTCTTT
V gene: TRBV11-3; D gene: TRBD1; clone size: few; CDR3 length: 15; J gene: TRBJ2-1; CDR3 protein: CASSLDGTVYNEQFF; CDR3 DNA: TGTGCCAGCAGCTTAGACGGGACAGTCTACAATGAGCAGTTCTTC
V gene: TRBV28; D gene: .; clone size: few; CDR3 length: 14; J gene: TRBJ1-1; CDR3 protein: CASSLRGRETEAFF; CDR3 DNA: TGTGCCAGCAGTTTGAGAGGGCGAGAGACTGAAGCTTTCTTT
V gene: TRBV9; D gene: .; clone size: many; CDR3 length: 14; J gene: TRBJ2-5; CDR3 protein: CASSPRTRTETQYF; CDR3 DNA: TGTGCCAGCAGCCCCCGGACACGGACAGAGACCCAGTACTTC
V gene: TRBV19; D gene: TRBD1; clone size: few; CDR3 length: 14; J gene: TRBJ1-1; CDR3 protein: CASIQGAGFGVAFF; CDR3 DNA: TGTGCCAGTATACAGGGGGCTGGTTTCGGGGTTGCTTTCTTT
V gene: TRBV6-2/TRBV6-3; D gene: .; clone size: .; CDR3 length: 14; J gene: TRBJ1-5; CDR3 protein: CASTPAGAHQPQHF; CDR3 DNA: TGTGCCAGCACCCCGGCAGGGGCCCATCAGCCCCAGCATTTT
V gene: TRBV12-3/TRBV12-4; D gene: .; clone size: few; CDR3 length: 13; J gene: TRBJ1-2; CDR3 protein: CASSPEADYGYTF; CDR3 DNA: TGTGCCAGCAGTCCCGAAGCGGACTATGGCTACACCTTC
V gene: TRBV15; D gene: TRBD1; clone size: .; CDR3 length: 15; J gene: TRBJ2-2; CDR3 protein: CATSRDRGNTGELFF; CDR3 DNA: TGTGCCACCAGTAGGGACAGGGGGAACACCGGGGAGCTGTTTTTT
V gene: TRBV2; D gene: .; clone size: few; CDR3 length: 14; J gene: TRBJ2-5; CDR3 protein: CASRLDRYQETQYF; CDR3 DNA: TGTGCCAGCAGGTTAGACAGGTACCAAGAGACCCAGTACTTC
V gene: TRBV4-1; D gene: .; clone size: few; CDR3 length: 15; J gene: TRBJ1-2; CDR3 protein: CASSPGERSTYGYTF; CDR3 DNA: TGCGCCAGCAGCCCCGGGGAACGGTCCACCTATGGCTACACCTTC
V gene: TRBV13; D gene: .; clone size: few; CDR3 length: 12; J gene: TRBJ1-2; CDR3 protein: CASSLNWGGYTF; CDR3 DNA: TGTGCCAGCAGCTTAAATTGGGGCGGCTACACCTTC
V gene: TRBV20-1; D gene: .; clone size: .; CDR3 length: 14; J gene: TRBJ1-4; CDR3 protein: CSARVLASEGKLFF; CDR3 DNA: TGCAGTGCTAGAGTGCTTGCCTCAGAAGGGAAACTGTTTTTT
V gene: TRBV27; D gene: TRBD1; clone size: .; CDR3 length: 15; J gene: TRBJ2-1; CDR3 protein: CASSLSDRGLNEQFF; CDR3 DNA: TGTGCCAGCAGTTTATCGGACAGGGGACTAAATGAGCAGTTCTTC
V gene: TRBV4-1; D gene: .; clone size: .; CDR3 length: 16; J gene: TRBJ2-2; CDR3 protein: CASSPHPGRNTGELFF; CDR3 DNA: TGCGCCAGCAGCCCCCATCCGGGTCGAAACACCGGGGAGCTGTTTTTT
V gene: TRBV12-3/TRBV12-4; D gene: .; clone size: .; CDR3 length: 15; J gene: TRBJ2-5; CDR3 protein: CASSLMGGDLETQYF; CDR3 DNA: TGTGCCAGCAGTTTGATGGGGGGTGATTTGGAGACCCAGTACTTC
V gene: TRBV12-3/TRBV12-4; D gene: .; clone size: few; CDR3 length: 16; J gene: TRBJ2-6; CDR3 protein: CASSLGDIAGANVLTF; CDR3 DNA: TGTGCCAGCAGTCTGGGGGACATCGCGGGGGCCAACGTCCTGACTTTC
V gene: TRBV11-2; D gene: .; clone size: few; CDR3 length: 16; J gene: TRBJ2-3; CDR3 protein: CASSLVPGGGGDTQYF; CDR3 DNA: TGTGCCAGCAGCTTAGTTCCGGGGGGCGGGGGAGATACGCAGTATTTT
V gene: TRBV7-9; D gene: .; clone size: .; CDR3 length: 15; J gene: TRBJ1-1; CDR3 protein: CASSLVTPVNTEAFF; CDR3 DNA: TGTGCCAGCAGCTTAGTTACCCCAGTGAACACTGAAGCTTTCTTT
V gene: TRBV27; D gene: TRBD1; clone size: .; CDR3 length: 14; J gene: TRBJ1-5; CDR3 protein: CASSRQGAGQPQHF; CDR3 DNA: TGTGCCAGCAGTCGACAGGGGGCAGGGCAGCCCCAGCATTTT
V gene: TRBV5-6; D gene: TRBD2; clone size: .; CDR3 length: 14; J gene: TRBJ2-3; CDR3 protein: CASSPYSGGPTQYF; CDR3 DNA: TGTGCCAGCAGTCCGTATTCGGGGGGGCCTACGCAGTATTTT
V gene: TRBV20-1; D gene: .; clone size: few; CDR3 length: 14; J gene: TRBJ1-5; CDR3 protein: CSATGTMGNQPQHF; CDR3 DNA: TGCAGTGCTACCGGGACTATGGGCAATCAGCCCCAGCATTTT
V gene: TRBV7-6; D gene: .; clone size: once; CDR3 length: 12; J gene: TRBJ2-3; CDR3 protein: CASSATRDTQYF; CDR3 DNA: TGTGCCAGCAGCGCTACCCGGGATACGCAGTATTTT
V gene: TRBV7-9; D gene: .; clone size: .; CDR3 length: 14; J gene: TRBJ2-6; CDR3 protein: CASNPVGGANVLTF; CDR3 DNA: TGTGCCAGCAACCCGGTTGGTGGGGCCAACGTCCTGACTTTC
V gene: TRBV12-3/TRBV12-4; D gene: .; clone size: .; CDR3 length: 14; J gene: TRBJ1-5; CDR3 protein: CASSVGGGNQPQHF; CDR3 DNA: TGTGCCAGCAGTGTAGGAGGGGGCAATCAGCCCCAGCATTTT
V gene: TRBV27; D gene: TRBD2; clone size: .; CDR3 length: 15; J gene: TRBJ2-1; CDR3 protein: CASVVMGGAYNEQFF; CDR3 DNA: TGTGCCAGCGTTGTCATGGGGGGGGCCTACAATGAGCAGTTCTTC
V gene: TRBV20-1; D gene: TRBD2; clone size: .; CDR3 length: 14; J gene: TRBJ2-4; CDR3 protein: CSARLASGGNIQYF; CDR3 DNA: TGCAGTGCTAGGTTGGCTAGCGGGGGGAACATTCAGTACTTC